This TCR beta chain stems from a study of shared clonotypes between healthy human individuals. Study-level points and caveats: Memory subsets generally showed lower estimated richness than naive subsets. The sole specimen, blood, was sampled, and tissue repertoires likely differ.

Libraries were prepared by immunoSEQ multiplex PCR; TCRdb keeps only in-frame clonotypes and omits some of them. Here the sample spans 2.5 million or so clones, approximately 94% being singletons. Turning to this clone: Its antigen remains unidentified.

Germline V gene data show CDR1 as SGHVS and CDR2 as FNYEAQ. The CDR3 runs to 18 residues. V lost 5 bases to trimming and J lost 5 bases, with 24 bases between them. The sequence came from a young man in good health. The material sequenced was naive CD4+ T cells sorted from blood. Subset denoted: CD45RA+ positively selected. The J gene is TRBJ1-4, the V gene TRBV7-6; D ambiguous. CDR3 loop: CASSLEPSGLSRNEKLFF. CDR3 nucleotide sequence: TGTGCCAGCAGCCTGGAACCTTCAGGACTCAGTCGAAATGAAAAACTGTTTTTT.